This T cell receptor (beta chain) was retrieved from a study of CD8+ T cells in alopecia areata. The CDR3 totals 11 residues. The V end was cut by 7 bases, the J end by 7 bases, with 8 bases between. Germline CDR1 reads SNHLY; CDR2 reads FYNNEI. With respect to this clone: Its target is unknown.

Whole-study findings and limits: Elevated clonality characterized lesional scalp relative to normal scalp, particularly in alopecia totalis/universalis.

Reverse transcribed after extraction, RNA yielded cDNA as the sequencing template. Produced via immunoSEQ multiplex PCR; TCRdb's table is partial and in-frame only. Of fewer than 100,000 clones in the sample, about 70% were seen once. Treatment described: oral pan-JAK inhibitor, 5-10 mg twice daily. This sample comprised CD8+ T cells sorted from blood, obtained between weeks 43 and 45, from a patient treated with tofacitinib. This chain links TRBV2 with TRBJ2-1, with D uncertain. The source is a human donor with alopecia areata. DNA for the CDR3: TGTGCCAGCACCCCCGGTAATGAGCAGTTCTTC. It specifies CASTPGNEQFF.